The 31 T cell receptor beta chains presented below share a single source sample, sequenced in a study of T cells after yellow fever vaccination. TCRdb itself ran the 5' RACE reads through MiXCR, one entry per CDR3 protein. Of some 99,000 distinct CDR3 sequences listed, around 5.5% were seen once; the top ten hold over 40%. This sample comprised CD8+ T cells sorted from PBMCs, obtained 10 days after the yellow fever booster vaccination. These receptors were taken from a man aged 18 to 30 who received the YFV17D yellow fever vaccine.

This clonotype has more than one count but fewer than ten. V gene TRBV6-5 combines with J gene TRBJ2-7; D call uncertain. The CDR3 consists of 14 residues. Germline V gene data show CDR1 as MNHEY and CDR2 as SVGAGI. V lost 6 bases to trimming and J lost 6 bases, with 18 bases between them. The CDR3 loop is CASSLARTIGEQYF. The DNA for the CDR3 is TGTGCCAGCAGCCTCGCCCGGACGATAGGCGAGCAGTACTTC.

This rearrangement joins TRBV12-3 or TRBV12-4 to TRBJ2-1; 10 bases line up with TRBD2. The CDR3 sequence is 15 residues long. V gave up 6 bases and J gave up 8 bases; unmatched junction bases: 10. The CDR3 nucleotides are TGTGCCAGCAGCCCAAGCGGGGGGGCCCAGGATGAGCAGTTCTTC. This sequence encodes CASSPSGGAQDEQFF.

The J gene is TRBJ2-5, the V gene TRBV19; no reliable D call. The CDR3 runs 15 residues. Trimming removed 2 bases from V and 1 base from J, with 11 bases in between. Looked up from germline, CDR1 is LNHDA and CDR2 is SQIVND (reference sequence). CDR3 in amino acids: CASSITPRIQETQYF. DNA of the CDR3: TGTGCCAGTAGTATAACCCCGAGGATCCAAGAGACCCAGTACTTC.

This clonotype turned up a few times. This rearrangement joins TRBV29-1 to TRBJ2-3; D perhaps matches TRBD2 (6 bases). V lost 0 bases, J lost 3 bases, and 13 bases lay in between. There are 15 residues in the CDR3. Germline V gene data show CDR1 as SQVTM and CDR2 as ANQGSEA. CDR3 nucleotide sequence: TGCAGCGTTGAAGATGCAGGAGGGATAACAGATACGCAGTATTTT. Translated: CSVEDAGGITDTQYF.

This clonotype has only a few counts. V usage is TRBV12-3 or TRBV12-4 and J usage is TRBJ2-3; unclear D gene. The germline V and J ends were trimmed by 2 bases and 2 bases, with 14 bases remaining between them. The CDR3 consists of 16 residues. CDR3 coding DNA: TGTGCCAGCAGTTTAACGTACCTAACCCCCACAGATACGCAGTATTTT. It specifies CASSLTYLTPTDTQYF.

This clonotype was found many times. This chain uses TRBV7-8 with TRBJ2-4; D is unresolved. Trimming shortened V by 3 bases and J by 8 bases, and 14 bases separated the two germline ends. Germline values: CDR1 SGHVS, CDR2 FQNEAQ. The CDR3 spans 14 residues. Written as DNA, the CDR3 is TGTGCCAGCAGCTTGACCCGTGGTTTGGACATTCAGTACTTC. Protein: CASSLTRGLDIQYF.

The chain links TRBV29-1 to TRBJ1-1; D possibly corresponds to TRBD1 (5 bases). V lost 3 bases to trimming and J lost 1 base, with 9 bases between them. Per the germline V gene, CDR1 is SQVTM and CDR2 is ANQGSEA. The CDR3 covers 13 residues. The CDR3 DNA reads TGCAGCGTTGAGGGGCGGGGGAACACTGAAGCTTTCTTT. Amino acid sequence: CSVEGRGNTEAFF.

The gene calls are TRBV5-1 and TRBJ1-4, with 9 nucleotides matching TRBD1. In germline, CDR1 is SGHRS, CDR2 YFSETQ. The junction had 7 bases not matched to a gene; V was cut back by 5 bases and J by 8 bases. The CDR3 consists of 14 residues. In nucleotides, the CDR3 is TGCGCCAGCAGGGACAGGGGTCTTTCGGAAAAACTGTTTTTT. As protein: CASRDRGLSEKLFF. The full variable domain, its missing parts supplied by reference TRBV5-1 and TRBJ1-4, is KAGVTQTPRYLIKTRGQQVTLSCSPISGHRSVSWYQQTPGQGLQFLFEYFSETQRNKGNFPGRFSGRQFSNSRSEMNVSTLELGDSALYLCASRDRGLSEKLFFGSGTQLSVL.

This clonotype was picked up many times. The chain has TRBV27 and TRBJ2-7; D might be TRBD1 (5 bases). The germline V gene has CDR1 MNHEY and CDR2 SMNVEV (reference sequence). The length of the CDR3 is 14 residues. V lost 5 bases to trimming and J lost 0 bases, with 11 bases between them. The CDR3 spells CASSPTQVSYEQYF. The CDR3 coding sequence is TGTGCCAGCAGTCCCACACAGGTCTCCTACGAGCAGTACTTC.

There are a few counts of this clonotype. The CDR3 sequence is CASSYRGGAYNEQFF. In DNA form, the CDR3 reads TGTGCCAGCAGTTACCGCGGGGGGGCCTACAATGAGCAGTTCTTC. This chain uses TRBV6-2 or TRBV6-3 with TRBJ2-1; TRBD2 agrees at 9 bases. This CDR3 region has 15 residues. From germline, CDR1 is MNHEY and CDR2 SVGEGT. Trimming cost V 2 bases and J 2 bases; bases outside gene matches: 1.

This clonotype came up a few times. The chain has TRBV4-3 and TRBJ1-5; maybe TRBD1 (6 bases). In germline, CDR1 is LGHNA, CDR2 YSLEER. Trimming stripped 6 bases from V and 1 base from J, with 16 bases between. The CDR3 spans 16 residues. The CDR3, as DNA: TGCGCCAGCAGTCCCGCCTGGACAGTGAGCAATCAGCCCCAGCATTTT. It yields the protein CASSPAWTVSNQPQHF.

The rearrangement links TRBV6-2 or TRBV6-3 to TRBJ2-7, with D possibly TRBD1 on 6 matching bases. This CDR3 is built from 14 residues. V lost 10 bases to trimming and J lost 6 bases, with 22 bases between them. CDR1 and CDR2 (germline): MNHEY, SVGEGT. The CDR3 is CAKKLLRTVGEQYV. CDR3 DNA: TGTGCCAAAAAATTGCTTCGGACAGTTGGCGAGCAGTACGTC.

V is TRBV27 and J is TRBJ1-5; D remains ambiguous. V was trimmed by 3 bases and J by 7 bases, leaving 10 bases between them. CDR1 and CDR2 from the germline V gene are MNHEY and SMNVEV (reference sequence). This CDR3 has 13 amino acids. CDR3 loop: CASSLSFEQPQHF. In nucleotides, the CDR3 is TGTGCCAGCAGTTTGTCGTTTGAACAGCCCCAGCATTTT.

V is TRBV7-6 and J is TRBJ1-5; the D gene is possibly TRBD1 (6 bases). The V end lost 1 base, the J end lost 7 bases, and 11 bases lay between the germline ends. Germline CDR1 reads SGHVS; CDR2 reads FNYEAQ. The CDR3 is made up of 14 amino acids. The CDR3 sequence is CASSLEVGGQPQHF. CDR3 in DNA: TGTGCCAGCAGCTTAGAAGTGGGGGGCCAGCCCCAGCATTTT.

The chain employs TRBV10-3 and TRBJ2-2, with 10 nucleotides matching TRBD1. Germline CDR1 ENHRY, CDR2 SYGVKD. V lost 10 bases to trimming and J lost 6 bases; unmatched junction nucleotides: 11. The CDR3 loop spans 15 amino acids. CDR3 in amino acids: CATVTPGQGSGELFF. CDR3 in DNA: TGTGCCACTGTGACACCGGGACAGGGGTCCGGGGAGCTGTTTTTT.

In its sample, this clonotype was seen many times. This chain joins TRBV7-3 and TRBJ2-3; D unclear. This CDR3 has 12 amino acids. Germline V gene sequence: CDR1 SGHTA, CDR2 FQGTGA. V dropped 5 bases and J dropped 3 bases, with 6 bases sitting between them. The CDR3 DNA is TGTGCCAGCAGCCCCGGGACAGATACGCAGTATTTT. Its translation: CASSPGTDTQYF.

This clonotype was found many times. The chain couples TRBV6-2 or TRBV6-3 to TRBJ1-2, with 8 bases that match TRBD1. In germline, CDR1 is MNHEY, CDR2 SVGEGT. Trimming took 6 bases from V and 6 from J; bases not matched to a gene: 6. CDR3 length equals 13 residues. As DNA, the CDR3 is TGTGCCAGCAGCTACGGACAGGGAAATGGCTACACCTTC. Its translation: CASSYGQGNGYTF.

This clonotype was observed a few times. The V call is TRBV9, the J call TRBJ2-7; 8 bases are shared with TRBD1. J lost 4 bases, V lost 1 base, and 7 bases had no gene match. Looked up from germline, CDR1 is SGDLS and CDR2 is YYNGEE. This CDR3 comprises 15 residues. This chain's CDR3 is CASSVYPDRVYEQYF. Here the CDR3 DNA reads TGTGCCAGCAGCGTATACCCGGACAGGGTTTACGAGCAGTACTTC.

Ten or more counts support this clonotype. The chain is built from TRBV15 and TRBJ2-3; maybe TRBD2 (6 bases). V was pared by 0 bases and J by 7 bases, with 17 bases between. Germline V gives CDR1 LNHNV, CDR2 YYDKDF (reference sequence). There are 16 residues in the CDR3. The CDR3 coding sequence is TGTGCCACCAGCAGAGATCGAGAACTAGCTAGGAATACGCAGTATTTT. It encodes CATSRDRELARNTQYF.

The gene calls are TRBV12-3 or TRBV12-4 and TRBJ1-4; D gene ambiguous. V was shortened by 1 base and J by 11 bases, with 17 bases between the two germline ends. The CDR3 covers 15 residues. The CDR3 loop is CASSLGGGPGWKLFF. CDR3 nucleotide sequence: TGTGCCAGCAGTTTAGGTGGTGGACCCGGGTGGAAACTGTTTTTT.

In this sample, this clonotype turned up a few times. This chain joins TRBV5-1 and TRBJ1-2; tentatively, D is TRBD1 (5 bases). V lost 2 bases and J lost 3, with 8 bases in between. CDR1 and CDR2 from the germline V gene are SGHRS and YFSETQ. The CDR3 runs to 13 residues. Here the CDR3 DNA reads TGCGCCAGCAGCTTCCGGGACTACTATGGCTACACCTTC. Its translation is CASSFRDYYGYTF. The variable domain in full, completed from reference TRBV5-1 and TRBJ1-2, reads KAGVTQTPRYLIKTRGQQVTLSCSPISGHRSVSWYQQTPGQGLQFLFEYFSETQRNKGNFPGRFSGRQFSNSRSEMNVSTLELGDSALYLCASSFRDYYGYTFGSGTRLTVV.

The J gene is TRBJ2-3, the V gene TRBV20-1, with D perhaps TRBD2 (6 bases). The length of the CDR3 is 14 residues. Trimming left V 0 bases short and J 4 bases short, with 11 bases between. Germline loops: CDR1 DFQATT, CDR2 SNEGSKA (reference sequence). CDR3 protein: CSARDSGLPDTQYF. In DNA, the CDR3 is TGCAGTGCTAGAGACTCGGGACTGCCAGATACGCAGTATTTT.

The V and J genes are TRBV7-9 and TRBJ2-7; perhaps TRBD1 as D (6 bases). Trimming removed 3 bases at V and 0 bases at J, with 24 bases between. The CDR3 has 19 amino acids. Germline V gives CDR1 SEHNR, CDR2 FQNEAQ (reference sequence). The CDR3 region is CASSFVRTTGGSSSYEQYF. The CDR3, as DNA: TGTGCCAGCAGCTTTGTCAGGACGACAGGCGGCTCTAGCTCCTACGAGCAGTACTTC.

The table lists this clonotype with a few counts. The chain uses TRBV20-1 and TRBJ2-6; D gene uncertain. Trimming removed 3 bases at V and 11 bases at J, with 17 bases between. Germline CDR1 and CDR2: DFQATT and SNEGSKA (reference sequence). CDR3 length: 14 residues. The chain's CDR3 is CSASPQSWLDVLTF. In nucleotides, the CDR3 is TGCAGTGCTAGTCCCCAGTCCTGGTTGGACGTCCTGACTTTC.

A note on this clonotype: One junction end does not reproduce the germline sequence, and a read error may be involved. The chain joins TRBV6-5 to TRBJ2-3; D is unresolved. Germline V CDR1 and CDR2: MNHEY, SVGAGI. There are 11 residues in the CDR3. The CDR3 bases are TGTGCCGGCAGTTATGGGTATACGGAGTATTTT. Its translation: CAGSYGYTEYF.

This clonotype was detected many times. The chain recombines TRBV4-3 with TRBJ2-1; D tentatively reads TRBD1 or TRBD2 (5 bases each). Germline loops: CDR1 LGHNA, CDR2 YSLEER. This CDR3 contains 14 residues. V shed 3 bases and J shed 4 bases, with 10 bases lying between them. This CDR3 is CASSQGRGYNEQFF. CDR3 DNA: TGCGCCAGCAGCCAGGGACGAGGGTACAATGAGCAGTTCTTC.

This clonotype was observed many times. J is TRBJ2-5 and V is TRBV11-2, with 14 positions matching TRBD2. CDR3 length: 16 residues. Germline loops: CDR1 SGHAT, CDR2 FQNNGV. Trimming at V came to 6 bases and at J to 1 base, leaving 4 bases not matched to a gene. CDR3 loop: CASSPGLAGVQETQYF. CDR3 bases: TGTGCCAGCAGTCCGGGACTAGCGGGGGTCCAAGAGACCCAGTACTTC. Combining the CDR3 with reference TRBV11-2 and TRBJ2-5 gives the whole variable domain EAGVAQSPRYKIIEKRQSVAFWCNPISGHATLYWYQQILGQGPKLLIQFQNNGVVDDSQLPKDRFSAERLKGVDSTLKIQPAKLEDSAVYLCASSPGLAGVQETQYFGPGTRLLVL.

This clonotype appeared a few times. The gene calls are TRBV2 and TRBJ1-5; D is possibly TRBD1 (5 bases). Germline CDR1 SNHLY, CDR2 FYNNEI. The CDR3 sequence is 16 residues long. V gave up 2 bases and J gave up 2 bases, with 13 bases separating them. The CDR3: CASSERGFIGNQPQHF. DNA for the CDR3: TGTGCCAGCAGTGAACGGGGCTTCATAGGCAATCAGCCCCAGCATTTT. The full variable domain, in which reference TRBV2 and TRBJ1-5 provide the parts outside the CDR3, is EPEVTQTPSHQVTQMGQEVILRCVPISNHLYFYWYRQILGQKVEFLVSFYNNEISEKSEIFDDQFSVERPDGSNFTLKIRSTKLEDSAMYFCASSERGFIGNQPQHFGDGTRLSIL.

This clonotype came up many times. The CDR3 DNA reads TGCGCCAGCAGCTTGTCGGAAGCGGCCAAAACAGATACGCAGTATTTT. Its protein is CASSLSEAAKTDTQYF. The chain carries TRBV5-1 and TRBJ2-3; weak D call: TRBD2 (5 bases). The CDR3 sequence is 16 residues long. The germline V and J ends were trimmed by 1 base and 3 bases, with 15 bases remaining between them. CDR1 and CDR2 (germline): SGHRS, YFSETQ.

This clonotype was seen at least ten times. J is TRBJ2-2 and V is TRBV7-9, with a tentative D call TRBD1 (6 bases). Germline V CDR1 and CDR2: SEHNR, FQNEAQ (reference sequence). This CDR3 has 16 residues. The germline V and J ends were trimmed by 0 bases and 1 base, with 9 bases remaining between them. The CDR3, as DNA: TGTGCCAGCAGCTTAGCCCCGGGACAGAACACCGGGGAGCTGTTTTTT. This translates into CASSLAPGQNTGELFF.

This clonotype has ten or more counts. V and J are TRBV27 and TRBJ2-1, with D hard to call. The CDR3 extends over 14 amino acids. CDR1 MNHEY and CDR2 SMNVEV come from the germline V gene (reference sequence). Between the trimmed V and J ends, which lost 6 bases and 10 bases, there was a span of 19 bases. This CDR3 is CASSRRGVFREQFF. CDR3 nucleotide sequence: TGTGCCAGCAGCCGCCGTGGGGTTTTCAGGGAGCAGTTCTTC.